This T cell receptor beta chain was documented in a study of human thymus T cells. Findings of the study overall: Biased V and J segment usage appeared in thymus and peripheral blood.

Clones were read by immunoSEQ multiplex PCR, and TCRdb kept only the in-frame ones, dropping some. The sample holds some 44,000 clones, 95% seen once. About this clone itself: Antigen specificity is unknown.

CDR3 length: 14 amino acids. V dropped 9 bases and J dropped 6; count of bases not matched to a gene: 9. In germline, CDR1 is MNHEY, CDR2 SMNVEV (reference sequence). The gene calls are TRBV27 and TRBJ2-1, with 9 bases that match TRBD2. This TCR came from a girl in the first two years of life with a congenital heart defect but otherwise immunologically healthy. Sequencing was carried out using blood. Written as DNA, the CDR3 is TGTGCCAGTTACAGCGGGAGGACTAGCAATGAGCAGTTCTTC. This sequence encodes CASYSGRTSNEQFF.